These 8 T cell receptor beta chains share one sample of origin, sequenced in a study of T cells in women clearing cervical HPV infection. Libraries were prepared by immunoSEQ multiplex PCR; TCRdb keeps only in-frame clonotypes and omits some of them. The record lists some 20,000 clones, of which the ten most abundant hold approximately 5.2%. Sequencing input: blood buffy coat. The receptors shown here come from a woman aged 18-70 years with a cervical HPV16 infection that either progressed to CIN3+ or cleared (not recorded which).

With regard to this clone: The CDR3 goes on 3 residues after the read ends, and that part is filled in from the germline J gene. The chain combines TRBV30 with TRBJ2-4; 7 bases agree with TRBD1. Germline V gene data show CDR1 as GTSNPN and CDR2 as SVGIG (reference sequence). The CDR3 totals 13 residues. CDR3 DNA (partial): TGTGCCTGGAGTCGGGACAGCGGCTATGGT. It encodes CAWSRDSGYG. The entire CDR3 protein is CAWSRDSGYGQYF. Looking up the rest from reference TRBV30 and TRBJ2-4 gives the full variable domain: SQTIHQWPATLVQPVGSPLSLECTVEGTSNPNLYWYRQAAGRGLQLLFYSVGIGQISSEVPQNLSASRPQDRQFILSSKKLLLSDSGFYLCAWSRDSGYGQYFGAGTRLSVL.

Concerning this clone itself: The read comes to an end 3 residues before the CDR3 does, leaving the germline J gene to fill in the end. V gene TRBV28 combines with J gene TRBJ2-1; D is perhaps TRBD1 (5 bases). CDR3 length: 16 amino acids. CDR1 and CDR2 from the germline V gene are MDHEN and SYDVKM. Trimming removed 3 bases from V and 4 bases from J, with 16 bases in between. CDR3 DNA, as far as it was read: TGTGCCAGCAGTTTCCGTAGCAGGGCCCCATACAATGAG. Encoded protein: CASSFRSRAPYNE. The CDR3 reads in full as CASSFRSRAPYNEQFF.

Points on this clone: The junction differs from germline at one of its ends, possibly a read error. Sequencing ends 3 residues short of the CDR3 end; the germline J gene provides the rest. V usage is TRBV7-7 and J usage is TRBJ2-3; 10 bases fit TRBD1. Looked up from germline, CDR1 is SSHAT and CDR2 is FNYEAQ (reference sequence). The CDR3 is 16 amino acids. The CDR3 bases that were read are TGTGCTAGCAGCCCCGTGCCGGGACAGGGGACAGATACG. Translated: CASSPVPGQGTDT. The entire CDR3 protein is CASSPVPGQGTDTQYF. The full variable domain, completed using reference TRBV7-7 and TRBJ2-3, is GAGVSQSPRYKVTKRGQDVTLRCDPISSHATLYWYQQALGQGPEFLTYFNYEAQPDKSGLPSDRFSAERPEGSISTLTIQRTEQRDSAMYRCASSPVPGQGTDTQYFGPGTRLTVL.

Worth noting for this clone: The CDR3 extends 3 residues past the end of the read, so its final part is completed from the germline J gene. J is TRBJ2-2 and V is TRBV7-2; the D gene is possibly TRBD1 (6 bases). This CDR3 comprises 13 residues. V lost 5 bases, J lost 4 bases, and 8 bases lay in between. Germline CDR1 reads SGHTA; CDR2 reads FQGNSA. The CDR3 spells CASSPGVTGELFF. The CDR3 DNA, read in part, is TGTGCCAGCAGCCCAGGGGTCACCGGGGAG.

On this clone itself: Coverage ceases 3 residues before the CDR3 finishes, and the germline J gene fills in the end. This chain uses TRBV28 with TRBJ2-7; 10 nucleotides match TRBD1. With 5 bases clipped from V and 5 bases from J, the junction kept 6 bases outside the gene matches. There are 14 residues in the CDR3. Germline CDR1 and CDR2: MDHEN and SYDVKM. CDR3 DNA, as far as it was read: TGTGCCAGCAGTGGGGACAGGGGAATTAACGAG. It specifies CASSGDRGINE. The whole CDR3 protein is CASSGDRGINEQYF. Complete variable domain (other parts from reference TRBV28 and TRBJ2-7): DVKVTQSSRYLVKRTGEKVFLECVQDMDHENMFWYRQDPGLGLRLIYFSYDVKMKEKGDIPEGYSVSREKKERFSLILESASTNQTSMYLCASSGDRGINEQYFGPGTRLTVT.

Comment on this clone: Mismatch with germline at one junction end may stem from a read error. Read coverage stops 3 residues before the CDR3 terminus; the germline J gene supplies the remainder. Other DNA sequences from this sample encode an identical CDR3 as well. V and J are TRBV18 and TRBJ1-3; D is ambiguous. Looked up from germline, CDR1 is KGHSH and CDR2 is LQKENI. CDR3 length: 12 residues. The CDR3 bases that were read are TGTGCCAGCTCATTCGAAGAAAACACA. This gives the protein CASSFEENT. The CDR3 in its entirety is CASSFEENTIYF.

As to this clone: Read sequence stops 3 residues before the CDR3 end, and the germline J gene provides the missing end. The V call is TRBV30, the J call TRBJ2-4; 7 bases fit TRBD1. This CDR3 contains 14 residues. Germline V gene data show CDR1 as GTSNPN and CDR2 as SVGIG (reference sequence). The CDR3 region is CAWSGGQEVYGQYF. CDR3 DNA, as far as it was read: TGTGCCTGGAGTGGCGGACAGGAGGTCTACGGT.

As concerns this clone: With the read ending 3 residues before the CDR3 end, the germline J gene is used to fill in that end. The J gene is TRBJ2-1, the V gene TRBV5-1, with 12 bases identical to TRBD2. Germline-derived CDR1 and CDR2 are SGHRS and YFSETQ. With 3 bases clipped from V and 0 bases from J, the junction kept 7 bases outside the gene matches. This CDR3 has 18 residues. The sequenced part of the CDR3 DNA is TGCGCCAGCAGCTCCCCTAGCGGGGGGGCCACCTCCTACAATGAG. Residues: CASSSPSGGATSYNE. The full CDR3 protein is CASSSPSGGATSYNEQFF.